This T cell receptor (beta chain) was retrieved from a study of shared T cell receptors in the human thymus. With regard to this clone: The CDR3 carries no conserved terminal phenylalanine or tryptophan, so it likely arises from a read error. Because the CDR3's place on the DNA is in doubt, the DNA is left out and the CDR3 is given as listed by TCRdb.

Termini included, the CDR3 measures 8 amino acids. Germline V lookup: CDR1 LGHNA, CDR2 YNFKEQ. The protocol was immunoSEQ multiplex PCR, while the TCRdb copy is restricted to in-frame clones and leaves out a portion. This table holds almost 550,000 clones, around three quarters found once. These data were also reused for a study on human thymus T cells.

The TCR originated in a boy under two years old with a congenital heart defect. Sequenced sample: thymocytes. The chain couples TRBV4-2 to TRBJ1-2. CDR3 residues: CASSPGSD.